Sequencing of this TCR beta chain was carried out in a study of radiotherapy plus CTLA-4 blockade in lung cancer. Study-level background: Objective responses arose in 15% to 20% of patients, and 31% experienced disease control. Points from the study as a whole: Clones of tumor-derived TCRs expanded in blood after radiotherapy plus ipilimumab. The best prediction of response reportedly came from early blood T cell clone dynamics, with interferon-beta.

The CDR3 extends over 14 amino acids. Per germline, CDR1 GTSNPN and CDR2 SVGIG (reference sequence). V was cut by 5 bases and J by 7 bases, with 17 bases left in between. Clones were sequenced by immunoSEQ multiplex PCR, and TCRdb holds only the in-frame ones, with some missing. The table shows approximately 65,000 clones, with around 77% occurring only once. This clone showed up many times. Its antigen is unknown. Lung cancer patients with chemo-refractory metastatic non-small-cell disease were given focal radiation plus CTLA-4 blockade with ipilimumab. The J gene is TRBJ1-4, the V gene TRBV30; a possible D gene is TRBD1 (5 bases). This receptor was taken from a human donor with non-small cell lung cancer who had a complete response to radiotherapy plus ipilimumab. The material sequenced was peripheral blood, taken from a patient treated with radiotherapy plus ipilimumab. CDR3 bases: TGTGCCTGGGGTGGAGGGGACGGCGGTGAAAAACTGTTTTTT. Amino acids: CAWGGGDGGEKLFF.